The present T cell receptor (beta chain) was sequenced within a study of CD8 T cells in Susac syndrome. This CDR3 has 15 amino acids. CDR1 and CDR2 from the germline V gene are LNHDA and SQIVND (reference sequence). J gave up 0 bases and V 9 bases, and 9 bases lay outside the gene matches. An amount of RNA that ranged from roughly 0.45 to 1 ug was reverse transcribed with random hexamers. Amplification of TCR beta CDR3 by immunoSEQ multiplex PCR spanned 54 Vbeta and 13 Jbeta. In TCRdb, the immunoSEQ multiplex PCR reads were re-called with MiXCR into one record per CDR3 protein. Of around 62,000 distinct CDR3 sequences listed, around nine tenths were seen once; the top ten hold approximately 0.21%.

Sequenced material: CD8+ T cells from PBMCs. The chain carries TRBV19 and TRBJ2-7; TRBD2 matches at 9 bases. The TCR was taken from a human donor in good health. DNA for the CDR3: TGTGCCAGCGCGGCGGGGGGGGATCCCTCCTACGAGCAGTACTTC. Its translation: CASAAGGDPSYEQYF.